Below, 5 T cell receptor beta chains from the same sample are listed, as sequenced in a study of blood T cell repertoires in COVID-19 (dated by TCRdb to the early 2020s). Library preparation used the immunoSEQ multiplex PCR assay. TCRdb took over this immuneACCESS table, retaining in-frame rearrangements with V and J assigned. Such tables are incomplete; in checked studies, under half of the missing clones stem from an unresolved V gene, and the remainder is unexplained. This sample is represented by 170,000 or so clones; over 90% of them were singletons. The top ten clonotypes cover 0.45% to 0.65% of the sample. The sample was peripheral blood. These receptors came from a man in his fifties or sixties with acute or convalescent COVID-19.

This chain links TRBV7-6 with TRBJ2-2; 8 nucleotides line up with TRBD2. Germline V gene data show CDR1 as SGHVS and CDR2 as FNYEAQ. The CDR3 totals 16 residues. Trimming cost V 4 bases and J 3 bases; bases outside gene matches: 7. The DNA of the CDR3 is TGTGCCAGCAGCTCCCGGGAGGGAGGGGACACCGGGGAGCTGTTTTTT. As protein: CASSSREGGDTGELFF.

V and J are TRBV19 and TRBJ1-3, with a weak D call TRBD1 (6 bases). Germline V gene sequence: CDR1 LNHDA, CDR2 SQIVND (reference sequence). V dropped 3 bases and J dropped 2 bases, with 11 bases sitting between them. The CDR3 has 15 amino acids. Here the CDR3 reads CASSMAGTTGNTIYF. DNA for the CDR3: TGTGCCAGTAGTATGGCAGGGACAACTGGAAACACCATATATTTT.

The chain employs TRBV27 and TRBJ1-2; D possibly corresponds to TRBD1 (5 bases). The V end lost 6 bases, the J end lost 0 bases, and 23 bases lay between the germline ends. Per the germline V gene, CDR1 is MNHEY and CDR2 is SMNVEV (reference sequence). The CDR3 loop spans 18 amino acids. The CDR3 spells CASSSWGGGTTTNYGYTF. The CDR3 bases are TGTGCCAGCAGCTCATGGGGGGGAGGGACGACAACTAACTATGGCTACACCTTC.

This clone has only a few counts. This chain uses TRBV27 with TRBJ1-6; 8 positions agree with TRBD1. Germline values: CDR1 MNHEY, CDR2 SMNVEV (reference sequence). CDR3 size: 14 residues. After removal of 5 bases from V and 7 bases from J, the junction contained 4 bases not matched to a gene. The CDR3, as DNA: TGTGCCAGCAGTAGGACAGGGACGAATTCACCCCTCCACTTT. Translated: CASSRTGTNSPLHF.

This CDR3 is CASSLIPDNYNEQFF. The CDR3 bases are TGTGCCAGCAGCTTAATTCCGGACAACTACAATGAGCAGTTCTTC. The chain has TRBV7-3 and TRBJ2-1; D is possibly TRBD1 (5 bases). The CDR3 spans 15 residues. Germline V gene sequence: CDR1 SGHTA, CDR2 FQGTGA. V lost 1 base, J lost 3 bases, and 10 bases lay in between.